The next 26 T cell receptor beta chains were all read from a single sample in a study of blood T cell repertoires in COVID-19. Sequencing used immunoSEQ multiplex PCR; TCRdb keeps in-frame clones, though not all of them. The sample includes approximately 220,000 clones, about 88% of them seen just once. The sequenced sample consisted of PBMCs or T cells enriched from blood (not recorded which). The receptor source for this set is a woman younger than 45 who had recovered from COVID-19.

The genes are TRBV2 and TRBJ1-2; D is perhaps TRBD1 (6 bases). The CDR3 sequence is 14 residues long. The germline V gene has CDR1 SNHLY and CDR2 FYNNEI. V was pared by 6 bases and J by 0 bases, with 11 bases between. CDR3 nucleotide sequence: TGTGCCAGCAGGCCGTGGACAGCTAACTATGGCTACACCTTC. It yields the protein CASRPWTANYGYTF.

The J gene is TRBJ1-2, the V gene TRBV7-9, with D uncertain. This CDR3 has 15 residues. V dropped 2 bases and J dropped 7 bases, with 17 bases sitting between them. The germline CDR1 and CDR2 sequences are SEHNR and FQNEAQ (reference sequence). CDR3 loop: CASSLIKFFVRGYTF. The CDR3 nucleotides are TGTGCCAGCAGCTTAATTAAATTCTTCGTGCGTGGCTACACCTTC.

The chain recombines TRBV12-5 with TRBJ2-3; no reliable D call. This CDR3 has 14 amino acids. V lost 6 bases to trimming and J lost 1 base, with 11 bases between them. CDR1 LGHNT and CDR2 FRNRAP come from the germline V gene. The CDR3 sequence: CASGPNGRTDTQYF. The DNA for the CDR3 is TGTGCTAGTGGCCCGAATGGCCGCACAGATACGCAGTATTTT.

The table lists this clone with a few counts. The chain employs TRBV5-1 and TRBJ1-2; 8 positions agree with TRBD1. CDR1 and CDR2 from the germline V gene are SGHRS and YFSETQ. The CDR3 spans 12 residues. With V trimmed by 4 bases and J by 7 bases, 3 bases remained unmatched. In DNA, the CDR3 is TGCGCCAGCAGCAGACAGGGGACTGGCTACACCTTC. The encoded protein is CASSRQGTGYTF.

The rearrangement links TRBV6-1 to TRBJ1-1, with 8 bases lining up with TRBD1. Germline V gene data show CDR1 as MNHNS and CDR2 as SASEGT. The V gene end was trimmed by 3 bases and the J gene end by 0 bases; junction bases not matched to a gene: 3. This CDR3 is built from 15 residues. Here the CDR3 DNA reads TGTGCCAGCAGTGACCAGGGGGCCATGAACACTGAAGCTTTCTTT. This gives the protein CASSDQGAMNTEAFF.

V and J are TRBV4-3 and TRBJ2-7; 7 nucleotides align to TRBD2. Germline V lookup: CDR1 LGHNA, CDR2 YSLEER. The ends lost 0 bases at V and 5 bases at J; junction bases unmatched: 7. CDR3 length: 15 amino acids. CDR3 coding DNA: TGCGCCAGCAGCCAAGATTTCGGGGGGAAGGACGAGCAGTACTTC. Translated: CASSQDFGGKDEQYF.

The genes are TRBV13 and TRBJ2-7; tentatively, D is TRBD2 (6 bases). The CDR3 extends over 15 amino acids. V shed 2 bases and J shed 6 bases, with 17 bases lying between them. CDR1 PRHDT and CDR2 FYEKMQ come from the germline V gene (reference sequence). Written as DNA, the CDR3 is TGTGCCAGCAGCTTATGGGGTAGCGGTCCGCTCGAGCAGTACTTC. Its translation: CASSLWGSGPLEQYF.

DNA for the CDR3: TGTGCCAGTAATCGGCGGACATCCAATCAGCCCCAGCATTTT. Protein: CASNRRTSNQPQHF. V is TRBV19 and J is TRBJ1-5, with D perhaps TRBD1 (5 bases). Germline V gives CDR1 LNHDA, CDR2 SQIVND (reference sequence). The CDR3 length is 14 residues. V lost 7 bases to trimming and J lost 3 bases, with 13 bases between them. Complete variable domain (other parts from reference TRBV19 and TRBJ1-5): DGGITQSPKYLFRKEGQNVTLSCEQNLNHDAMYWYRQDPGQGLRLIYYSQIVNDFQKGDIAEGYSVSREKKESFPLTVTSAQKNPTAFYLCASNRRTSNQPQHFGDGTRLSIL.

This rearrangement joins TRBV2 to TRBJ1-5, with D possibly being TRBD1 (5 bases). The CDR3 contains 20 residues. Germline V lookup: CDR1 SNHLY, CDR2 FYNNEI. Between the trimmed V and J ends, which lost 4 bases and 0 bases, there was a span of 25 bases. CDR3 DNA: TGTGCCAGCAGTGCACACAGGACCGTGAACAAAAACTTTAGCAATCAGCCCCAGCATTTT. Protein: CASSAHRTVNKNFSNQPQHF.

This clone was seen more than once but under ten times. This chain connects TRBV18 to TRBJ1-2; maybe TRBD1 (6 bases). The CDR3 sequence is 14 residues long. Germline V gives CDR1 KGHSH, CDR2 LQKENI. V was clipped by 5 bases and J by 6 bases, with 16 bases between them. CDR3 sequence (DNA): TGTGCCAGCTCAACCCTTACAGGGCAAGATGGCTACACCTTC. It specifies CASSTLTGQDGYTF.

This chain uses TRBV28 with TRBJ1-5; TRBD1 might be the D (5 bases). V was shortened by 4 bases and J by 3 bases, with 13 bases between the two germline ends. The CDR3 loop spans 15 amino acids. From germline, CDR1 is MDHEN and CDR2 SYDVKM. CDR3 residues: CASSSPQGLNQPQHF. DNA for the CDR3: TGTGCCAGCAGTTCCCCCCAGGGCCTCAATCAGCCCCAGCATTTT.

V usage is TRBV4-3 and J usage is TRBJ2-1; D perhaps matches TRBD2 (5 bases). CDR1 is LGHNA, CDR2 YSLEER, per germline. Trimming pared 0 bases from V and 2 bases from J, leaving 14 bases between. There are 17 residues in the CDR3. In nucleotides, the CDR3 is TGCGCCAGCAGCCAAGATCCTGGACTGTTAACCTACAATGAGCAGTTCTTC. This encodes CASSQDPGLLTYNEQFF.

This clone was seen only once. This chain links TRBV9 with TRBJ2-1, with 9 nucleotides matching TRBD2. The CDR3 is made up of 17 amino acids. Germline assignment: CDR1 SGDLS and CDR2 YYNGEE. V lost 0 bases to trimming and J lost 3 bases; unmatched junction nucleotides: 7. The CDR3 DNA reads as TGTGCCAGCAGCGTAGGGCGCGGGGGGGCAATCTACAATGAGCAGTTCTTC. It encodes CASSVGRGGAIYNEQFF.

V is TRBV6-5 and J is TRBJ1-2, with 9 bases that match TRBD1. After removal of 6 bases from V and 4 bases from J, the junction contained 6 bases not matched to a gene. The CDR3 runs 14 residues. Germline V lookup: CDR1 MNHEY, CDR2 SVGAGI. The CDR3 DNA reads TGTGCCAGCAGCTACAGGGGGCAGAGCTATGGCTACACCTTC. It specifies CASSYRGQSYGYTF.

The chain is built from TRBV7-2 and TRBJ2-3; 9 nucleotides match TRBD2. The CDR3 contains 15 residues. V shed 2 bases, J shed 4 bases, and the junction held 4 bases outside the gene matches. Germline CDR1 is SGHTA and CDR2 is FQGNSA. This CDR3 reads CASSLLAGLADTQYF. DNA of the CDR3: TGTGCCAGCAGCTTACTAGCGGGGCTTGCAGATACGCAGTATTTT.

The V and J genes are TRBV6-5 and TRBJ1-6; 8 positions agree with TRBD1. With 5 bases clipped from V and 10 bases from J, the junction kept 7 bases outside the gene matches. The CDR3 is 14 amino acids. Germline CDR1 MNHEY, CDR2 SVGAGI. The CDR3 here is CASSPGQGSSPLHF. In DNA, the CDR3 is TGTGCCAGCAGTCCAGGACAGGGTAGCTCACCCCTCCACTTT.

The V gene is TRBV19, the J gene TRBJ2-2; the match to TRBD2 covers 10 bases. CDR3 length: 15 amino acids. The V and J ends lost 7 bases and 6 bases, in that order; junction bases with no gene match: 8. CDR1 is LNHDA, CDR2 SQIVND, per germline (reference sequence). The DNA for the CDR3 is TGTGCCAGTAACCCAACTAGCGGGGTTGCCGGGGAGCTGTTTTTT. Protein sequence: CASNPTSGVAGELFF. The full variable domain, its missing parts supplied by reference TRBV19 and TRBJ2-2, is DGGITQSPKYLFRKEGQNVTLSCEQNLNHDAMYWYRQDPGQGLRLIYYSQIVNDFQKGDIAEGYSVSREKKESFPLTVTSAQKNPTAFYLCASNPTSGVAGELFFGEGSRLTVL.

The chain employs TRBV4-1 and TRBJ1-4; D call uncertain. In germline, CDR1 is MGHRA, CDR2 YSYEKL. Trimming left V 0 bases short and J 7 bases short, with 15 bases between. There are 16 residues in the CDR3. The CDR3 spells CASSQDRLLGPEKLFF. The CDR3 nucleotides are TGCGCCAGCAGCCAAGATAGACTACTCGGACCTGAAAAACTGTTTTTT.

The chain couples TRBV5-4 to TRBJ2-1, with D possibly matching TRBD2 (5 bases). This CDR3 is built from 14 residues. Germline CDR1 reads SGHNT; CDR2 reads YYREEE (reference sequence). V lost 5 bases to trimming and J lost 9 bases, with 18 bases between them. The CDR3: CASSLELTAGEQFF. In DNA, the CDR3 is TGTGCCAGCAGTCTCGAATTGACCGCGGGTGAGCAGTTCTTC.

The chain couples TRBV7-2 to TRBJ2-2; 7 positions match TRBD1. Germline CDR1 reads SGHTA; CDR2 reads FQGNSA. Trimming took 3 bases from V and 6 from J; bases not matched to a gene: 10. The CDR3 has 16 residues. The CDR3 reads CASSLALVGGPGELFF. DNA of the CDR3: TGTGCCAGCAGCTTGGCCCTGGTAGGGGGCCCCGGGGAGCTGTTTTTT.

The chain combines TRBV9 with TRBJ2-1; 8 bases agree with TRBD1. This CDR3 has 15 amino acids. Germline CDR1 and CDR2: SGDLS and YYNGEE. J was trimmed by 1 base and V by 4 bases; bases with no gene match: 4. The CDR3 DNA is TGTGCCAGCAGCCTCAGGGGGCTATCCTACAATGAGCAGTTCTTC. Translating gives CASSLRGLSYNEQFF. The variable domain in full, with the rest retrieved from reference TRBV9 and TRBJ2-1, is DSGVTQTPKHLITATGQRVTLRCSPRSGDLSVYWYQQSLDQGLQFLIQYYNGEERAKGNILERFSAQQFPDLHSELNLSSLELGDSALYFCASSLRGLSYNEQFFGPGTRLTVL.

The V and J genes are TRBV6-5 and TRBJ2-6; D possibly corresponds to TRBD2 (6 bases). V lost 7 bases to trimming and J lost 2 bases, with 9 bases between them. This CDR3 region has 14 residues. Germline V lookup: CDR1 MNHEY, CDR2 SVGAGI. CDR3 in DNA: TGTGCCAGCAACGGAGGGACTGGGGCCAACGTCCTGACTTTC. Translated, it gives CASNGGTGANVLTF.

V is TRBV4-1 and J is TRBJ2-7, with TRBD2 as a possible D gene (5 bases). Trimming cost V 2 bases and J 2 bases, with 13 bases left between them. The CDR3 consists of 15 residues. Germline CDR1 reads MGHRA; CDR2 reads YSYEKL. The CDR3 bases are TGCGCCAGCAGCCAACAGAGCGGCCCTACCTACGAGCAGTACTTC. Its translation is CASSQQSGPTYEQYF.

This CDR3 is CASSLGTELSYEQYF. Written as DNA, the CDR3 is TGTGCCAGCAGCTTGGGGACAGAACTTTCCTACGAGCAGTACTTC. This sequence joins TRBV7-6 and TRBJ2-7; 7 nucleotides agree with TRBD1. This CDR3 region has 15 residues. The germline gives CDR1 SGHVS, CDR2 FNYEAQ. V lost 3 bases, J lost 1 base, and 6 bases stayed unmatched.

The chain is built from TRBV4-2 and TRBJ1-2, with 8 bases matching TRBD1. Germline trimming cut 5 bases from V and 1 base from J; bases unmatched to any gene: 6. The CDR3 is 15 residues long. Germline CDR1 is LGHNA and CDR2 is YNFKEQ. The CDR3 bases are TGTGCCAGCAGCGAAAGGGACAGGAGTAACTATGGCTACACCTTC. This sequence encodes CASSERDRSNYGYTF.

The V and J genes are TRBV28 and TRBJ2-1; TRBD2 agrees at 12 bases. The CDR3 runs to 15 residues. Germline V gives CDR1 MDHEN, CDR2 SYDVKM. V shed 3 bases and J 7 bases; nucleotides not matched to a gene: 4. CDR3 coding DNA: TGTGCCAGCAGTTTTATAGGGACTAGCGGGAATGAGCAGTTCTTC. It translates to CASSFIGTSGNEQFF.